Shown below are 26 T cell receptor beta chains from a single sample sequenced in a study of blood T cells in healthy people across ages. Through a sample-barcoded 5' primer and a J-beta primer mix, a second PCR was run for roughly 6 to 12 cycles. TCRdb redid the calling of the 5' RACE reads with MiXCR, one entry per CDR3 protein. The sample consists of around 1,800,000 distinct CDR3 sequences, about two fifths of them appearing once. Sequencing used blood. Every receptor here comes from a human donor in good health.

The chain couples TRBV4-1 to TRBJ2-7; D is possibly TRBD2 (6 bases). Germline V gene lookup returns CDR1 MGHRA and CDR2 YSYEKL. The V and J ends lost 0 bases and 2 bases respectively, with 14 bases between them. The CDR3 extends over 16 amino acids. As DNA, the CDR3 is TGCGCCAGCAGCCAAGATTCGGCGGGGATAACCTACGAGCAGTACTTC. Its translation is CASSQDSAGITYEQYF.

This clonotype was seen only a few times. The gene calls are TRBV5-1 and TRBJ2-5, with 7 bases lining up with TRBD2. This CDR3 contains 16 residues. Unmatched junction bases numbered 7, after V lost 0 bases and J lost 2 bases. Germline CDR1 is SGHRS and CDR2 is YFSETQ. The CDR3 DNA reads as TGCGCCAGCAGCTTGGAAGGGGACTACCATCAAGAGACCCAGTACTTC. Translation gives CASSLEGDYHQETQYF.

The chain employs TRBV29-1 and TRBJ1-1; D gene uncertain. Trimming cost V 4 bases and J 1 base, with 13 bases left between them. CDR3 length equals 14 residues. Germline CDR1 SQVTM, CDR2 ANQGSEA. The CDR3 sequence is CSVALLDRNTEAFF. CDR3 nucleotides: TGCAGCGTTGCACTCCTAGACCGGAACACTGAAGCTTTCTTT.

This clonotype was detected a few times. CDR3 DNA sequence: TGTGCCAGCAGTTACATAACGGGACGTGCCCTCGGTGGCTACACCTTC. Protein: CASSYITGRALGGYTF. The chain joins TRBV6-2 or TRBV6-3 to TRBJ1-2, with D tentatively TRBD1 (5 bases). The germline V and J ends were trimmed by 2 bases and 7 bases, with 20 bases remaining between them. The CDR3 contains 16 residues. Germline CDR1 and CDR2: MNHEY and SVGEGT.

About this clonotype: Relative to the germline gene, one junction end is altered; a read error may explain this. The chain uses TRBV12-3 or TRBV12-4 and TRBJ2-1; 10 positions match TRBD1. CDR3 size: 15 residues. The CDR3 protein is CTSSLGDRGPNEQFF. DNA of the CDR3: TGTACCAGCAGTTTGGGGGACAGGGGCCCCAATGAGCAGTTCTTC.

V and J are TRBV12-3 or TRBV12-4 and TRBJ2-7; 9 bases agree with TRBD1. This CDR3 has 13 residues. V trimming: 9 bases; J trimming: 7 bases; junction bases outside the gene matches: 10. This CDR3 is CASGTGRLGEQYF. DNA for the CDR3: TGTGCCAGTGGGACAGGGCGTCTGGGGGAGCAGTACTTC.

The chain has TRBV4-1 and TRBJ2-3; the D is unclear. The CDR3 is 16 residues long. Trimming left V 1 base short and J 13 bases short, with 24 bases between. Germline CDR1 and CDR2: MGHRA and YSYEKL. In DNA form, the CDR3 reads TGCGCCAGCAGCCAAGTCCGGGCCCCGACTGGAGTACGCAAGTATTTT. Its protein is CASSQVRAPTGVRKYF.

This chain joins TRBV29-1 and TRBJ2-5; 11 nucleotides match TRBD2. V was clipped by 6 bases and J by 2 bases; unmatched bases: 5. The CDR3 extends over 14 amino acids. Germline CDR1 and CDR2: SQVTM and ANQGSEA. The chain's CDR3 is CSVPLAGGQETQYF. The DNA for the CDR3 is TGCAGCGTGCCCTTAGCGGGAGGGCAAGAGACCCAGTACTTC.

About this clonotype: A junction boundary mismatches the germline segment, possibly from a read error. The chain joins TRBV7-9 to TRBJ1-1; 10 positions match TRBD1. The germline V gene encodes CDR1 SEHNR and CDR2 FQNEAQ (reference sequence). This CDR3 region has 17 residues. The CDR3 reads CAGRGRVRDRGNTEAFF. CDR3 coding DNA: TGTGCCGGCAGGGGGAGAGTCCGGGACAGGGGCAACACTGAAGCTTTCTTT.

The rearrangement uses TRBV29-1 and TRBJ2-1; either TRBD1 or TRBD2 may supply D (5 bases each). Trimming stripped 7 bases from V and 8 bases from J, with 21 bases between. Germline V gives CDR1 SQVTM, CDR2 ANQGSEA. The CDR3 totals 14 residues. CDR3 DNA: TGCAGCGGCCGAACGGGTGGGGGTAGCGATGAGCAGTTCTTC. Its protein product is CSGRTGGGSDEQFF.

The chain carries TRBV10-3 and TRBJ1-1; D gene ambiguous. CDR1 and CDR2 (germline): ENHRY, SYGVKD. Trimming pared 3 bases from V and 3 bases from J, leaving 11 bases between. This CDR3 is built from 14 residues. CDR3 bases: TGTGCCATCAGTGATCAGGTGGGGTACACTGAAGCTTTCTTT. Translation gives CAISDQVGYTEAFF.

This clonotype was seen many times. The rearrangement joins TRBV7-2 to TRBJ1-2, with D unresolved. Germline V CDR1 and CDR2: SGHTA, FQGNSA. Deletions cut 1 base from V and 4 bases from J, with 4 bases between. CDR3 length: 12 residues. The CDR3 DNA follows: TGTGCCAGCAGCTTAGTTAGCTATGGCTACACCTTC. As protein: CASSLVSYGYTF.

The genes are TRBV4-2 and TRBJ2-5, with 10 bases fitting TRBD2. The CDR3 consists of 15 residues. Germline values: CDR1 LGHNA, CDR2 YNFKEQ. V lost 3 bases and J lost 4; bases outside the gene matches: 5. This CDR3 reads CASSQMGLARETQYF. The CDR3 DNA sequence: TGTGCCAGCAGCCAGATGGGACTAGCGAGAGAGACCCAGTACTTC.

The chain couples TRBV7-9 to TRBJ1-1, with unresolved D. The V gene's germline CDR1 is SEHNR and CDR2 FQNEAQ (reference sequence). The germline V and J ends were trimmed by 6 bases and 0 bases, with 11 bases remaining between them. The CDR3 totals 14 residues. The CDR3 is CASSDPRLNTEAFF. The DNA of the CDR3 is TGTGCCAGCAGTGATCCGAGGCTGAACACTGAAGCTTTCTTT.

This chain joins TRBV7-2 and TRBJ1-2; D is perhaps TRBD1 (6 bases). This CDR3 has 16 amino acids. Germline CDR1 reads SGHTA; CDR2 reads FQGNSA. Trimming left V 4 bases short and J 8 bases short, with 23 bases between. The CDR3 reads CASSSFAEAGALGYTF. The CDR3 DNA follows: TGTGCCAGCAGCTCATTTGCGGAAGCGGGGGCGCTCGGCTACACCTTC.

V and J are TRBV6-2 or TRBV6-3 and TRBJ2-1, with unresolved D. The J call may be faulty, since TRBJ2-7 better matches the DNA end. CDR3 length equals 15 residues. Germline lookup yields CDR1 MNHEY and CDR2 SVGEGT. The CDR3 DNA reads as TGTGCCAGCAGTTACCTAGGCGACTCCTACAATGAGCAGTACTTC. It translates to CASSYLGDSYNEQYF.

Concerning this clonotype: A read error may explain this, as a much larger clone is one base away. The chain couples TRBV5-5 to TRBJ2-4, with a possible D match to TRBD2 (6 bases). Judging by the DNA end, TRBJ2-7 fits better; the J call may be wrong. This CDR3 contains 14 residues. Germline CDR1 and CDR2: SGHKS and YYEKEE (reference sequence). The CDR3 DNA reads as TGTGCCAGCAGCGGCTTAGCGGATTTCTACGAGCAGTACTTC. This translates into CASSGLADFYEQYF.

Only one count was recorded for this clonotype. This chain uses TRBV2 with TRBJ2-7, with D possibly matching TRBD1 (6 bases). The DNA end is more similar to TRBJ2-5, so the J call may be wrong. There are 15 residues in the CDR3. Germline CDR1 SNHLY, CDR2 FYNNEI. This CDR3 is CASRTRTVHLETQYF. The CDR3 DNA follows: TGTGCCAGCAGAACTAGGACAGTCCACCTCGAGACCCAGTACTTC.

The rearrangement links TRBV28 to TRBJ2-7, with no clear D. Germline values: CDR1 MDHEN, CDR2 SYDVKM. This CDR3 is 13 amino acids long. Trimming removed 0 bases from V and 6 bases from J, with 9 bases in between. CDR3 DNA: TGTGCCAGCAGTTTATGCCCCCACTGCGAGCAGTACTTC. Its translation: CASSLCPHCEQYF.

V usage is TRBV29-1 and J usage is TRBJ1-1; tentatively, D is TRBD1 (6 bases). The CDR3 length is 16 residues. In germline, CDR1 is SQVTM, CDR2 ANQGSEA. Trimming cost V 4 bases and J 1 base, with 19 bases left between them. CDR3 residues: CSVVRTPGAGNTEAFF. The CDR3 bases are TGCAGCGTTGTACGAACTCCAGGGGCCGGGAACACTGAAGCTTTCTTT.

This clonotype was observed a few times. J is TRBJ2-7 and V is TRBV10-3; 10 bases agree with TRBD1. Unmatched junction bases numbered 7, after V lost 6 bases and J lost 5 bases. CDR3 size: 14 residues. Germline CDR1 and CDR2: ENHRY and SYGVKD. CDR3 region: CAIRPGQGSDEQYF. CDR3 sequence (DNA): TGTGCCATCAGACCGGGACAGGGGTCGGACGAGCAGTACTTC.

This clonotype was detected only a few times. The genes are TRBV4-3 and TRBJ1-2; D gene unclear. The CDR3 extends over 14 amino acids. Trimming removed 0 bases from V and 4 bases from J, with 9 bases in between. Per germline, CDR1 LGHNA and CDR2 YSLEER. DNA of the CDR3: TGCGCCAGCAGCCAAGAAGCGGCCCCCTATGGCTACACCTTC. Translated: CASSQEAAPYGYTF.

The J gene is TRBJ2-5, the V gene TRBV10-3; D uncertain. Trimming removed 0 bases at V and 1 base at J, with 9 bases between. CDR3 length: 15 amino acids. CDR1 ENHRY and CDR2 SYGVKD come from the germline V gene. The CDR3 protein is CAISESKNSQETQYF. DNA for the CDR3: TGTGCCATCAGTGAGTCGAAGAACAGCCAAGAGACCCAGTACTTC.

As for this clonotype: Possible read error: a much larger clone is one base away. J is TRBJ1-2 and V is TRBV7-3, with D unresolved. The CDR3 extends over 13 amino acids. Germline CDR1 and CDR2: SGHTA and FQGTGA. The CDR3 loop is CASSPDPGYDYTF. The DNA of the CDR3 is TGTGCCAGCAGCCCAGACCCAGGCTATGACTACACCTTC.

This chain links TRBV5-1 with TRBJ2-3; 7 bases are a match to TRBD1. After removal of 5 bases from V and 4 bases from J, the junction contained 16 bases not matched to a gene. The CDR3 has 17 residues. Germline CDR1 and CDR2: SGHRS and YFSETQ. The CDR3 is CASRYVRQGSSSDTQYF. The DNA for the CDR3 is TGCGCCAGCAGATACGTTCGACAGGGATCAAGCTCAGATACGCAGTATTTT.

J is TRBJ2-2 and V is TRBV5-1, with 9 bases aligning to TRBD2. CDR3 length: 14 amino acids. Germline loops: CDR1 SGHRS, CDR2 YFSETQ. V lost 8 bases and J lost 4; bases outside the gene matches: 6. CDR3 DNA sequence: TGCGCCAGTCGCGGGGGGGACATCACCGGGGAGCTGTTTTTT. Translating it yields CASRGGDITGELFF.